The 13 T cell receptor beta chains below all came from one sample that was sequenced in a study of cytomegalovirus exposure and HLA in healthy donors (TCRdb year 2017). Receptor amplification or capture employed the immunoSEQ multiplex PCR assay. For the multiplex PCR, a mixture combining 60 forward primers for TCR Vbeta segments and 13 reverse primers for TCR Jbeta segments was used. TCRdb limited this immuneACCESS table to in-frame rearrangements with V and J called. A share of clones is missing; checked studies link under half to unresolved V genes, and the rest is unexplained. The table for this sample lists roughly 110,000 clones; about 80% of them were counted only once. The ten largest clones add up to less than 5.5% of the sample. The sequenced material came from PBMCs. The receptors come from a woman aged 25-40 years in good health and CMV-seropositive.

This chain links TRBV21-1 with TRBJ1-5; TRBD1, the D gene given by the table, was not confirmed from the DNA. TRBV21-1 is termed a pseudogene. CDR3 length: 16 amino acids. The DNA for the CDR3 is TGTGCCAGCAGCAAGGTGGTTCAGGGAAGCAATCAGCCCCAGCATTTT. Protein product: CASSKVVQGSNQPQHF.

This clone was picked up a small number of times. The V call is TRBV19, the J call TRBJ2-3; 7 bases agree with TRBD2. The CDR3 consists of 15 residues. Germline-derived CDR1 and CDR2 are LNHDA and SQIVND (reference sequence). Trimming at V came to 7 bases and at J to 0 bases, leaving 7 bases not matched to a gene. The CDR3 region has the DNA TGTGCCAGTAATCGGCTAGCGGCTAGCACAGATACGCAGTATTTT. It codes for CASNRLAASTDTQYF.

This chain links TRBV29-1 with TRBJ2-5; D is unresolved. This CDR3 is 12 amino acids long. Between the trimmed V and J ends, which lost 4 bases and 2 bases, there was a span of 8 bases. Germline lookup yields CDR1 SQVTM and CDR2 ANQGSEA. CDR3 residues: CSVVAEQETQYF. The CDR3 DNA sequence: TGCAGCGTTGTGGCAGAACAAGAGACCCAGTACTTC.

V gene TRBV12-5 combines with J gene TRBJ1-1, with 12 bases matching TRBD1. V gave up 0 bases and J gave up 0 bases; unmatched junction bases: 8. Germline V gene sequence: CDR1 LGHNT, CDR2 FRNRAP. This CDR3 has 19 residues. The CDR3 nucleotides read TGTGCTAGTGGTTTGGTACGAGGGACAGGGGGCTTCTTGAACACTGAAGCTTTCTTT. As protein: CASGLVRGTGGFLNTEAFF.

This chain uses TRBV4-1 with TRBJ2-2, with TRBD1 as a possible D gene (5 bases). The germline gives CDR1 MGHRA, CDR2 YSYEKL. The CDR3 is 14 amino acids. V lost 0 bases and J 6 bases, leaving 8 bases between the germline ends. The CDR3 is CASSQDQGPGELFF. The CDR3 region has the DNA TGCGCCAGCAGCCAAGATCAGGGTCCCGGGGAGCTGTTTTTT.

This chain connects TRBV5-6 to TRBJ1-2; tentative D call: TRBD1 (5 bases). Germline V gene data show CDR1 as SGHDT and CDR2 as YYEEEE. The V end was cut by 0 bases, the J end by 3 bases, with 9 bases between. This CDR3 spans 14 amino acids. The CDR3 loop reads CASSLGRGDYGYTF. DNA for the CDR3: TGTGCCAGCAGCTTGGGAAGGGGTGACTATGGCTACACCTTC.

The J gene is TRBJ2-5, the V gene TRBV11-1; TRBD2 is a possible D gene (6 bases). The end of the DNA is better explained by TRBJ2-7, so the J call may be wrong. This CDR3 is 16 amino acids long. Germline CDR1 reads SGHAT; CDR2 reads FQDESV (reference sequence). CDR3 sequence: CASSGHELAGNDEQYF. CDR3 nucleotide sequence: TGTGCCAGCAGCGGACACGAACTAGCAGGTAACGACGAGCAGTACTTC.

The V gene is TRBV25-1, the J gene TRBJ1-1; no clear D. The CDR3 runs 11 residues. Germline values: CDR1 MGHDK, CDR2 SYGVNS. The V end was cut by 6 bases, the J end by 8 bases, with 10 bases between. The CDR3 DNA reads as TGTGCCAGCAGCAGTGATTGGGAAGCTTTCTTT. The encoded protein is CASSSDWEAFF.

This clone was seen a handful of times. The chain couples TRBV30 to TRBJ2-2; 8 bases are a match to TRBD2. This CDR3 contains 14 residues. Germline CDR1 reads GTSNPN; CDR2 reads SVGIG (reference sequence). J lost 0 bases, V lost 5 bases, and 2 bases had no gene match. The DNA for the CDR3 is TGTGCCTGGGACGGGGGGGCGAACACCGGGGAGCTGTTTTTT. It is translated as CAWDGGANTGELFF.

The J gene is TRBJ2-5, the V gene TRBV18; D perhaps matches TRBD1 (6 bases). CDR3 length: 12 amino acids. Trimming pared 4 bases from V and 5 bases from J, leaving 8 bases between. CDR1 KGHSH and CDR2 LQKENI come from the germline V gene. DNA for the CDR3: TGTGCCAGCTCACGGACAGTTGAGACCCAGTACTTC. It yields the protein CASSRTVETQYF.

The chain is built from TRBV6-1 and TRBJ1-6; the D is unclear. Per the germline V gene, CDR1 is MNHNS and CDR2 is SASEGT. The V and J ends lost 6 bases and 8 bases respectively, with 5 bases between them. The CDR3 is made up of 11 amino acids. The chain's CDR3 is CASRDYSPLHF. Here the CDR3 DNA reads TGTGCCAGCAGGGACTATTCACCCCTCCACTTT.

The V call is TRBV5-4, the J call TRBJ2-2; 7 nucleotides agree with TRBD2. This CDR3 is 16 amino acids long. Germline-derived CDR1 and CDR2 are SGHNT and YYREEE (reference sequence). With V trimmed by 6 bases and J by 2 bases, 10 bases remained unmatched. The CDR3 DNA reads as TGTGCCAGCACCTCCGGGAGACTAGCTAACACCGGGGAGCTGTTTTTT. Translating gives CASTSGRLANTGELFF.

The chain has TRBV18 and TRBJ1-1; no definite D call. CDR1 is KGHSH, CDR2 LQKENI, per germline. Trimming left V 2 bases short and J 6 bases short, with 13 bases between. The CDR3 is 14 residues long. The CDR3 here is CASSPLEQSAEAFF. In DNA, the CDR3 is TGTGCCAGCTCACCATTGGAACAGTCGGCTGAAGCTTTCTTT.